Listed below are T cell receptor beta chains from one sample, sequenced in a study of T-cell reconstitution after alpha-beta-depleted transplantation in children. TCRdb analysed the PCR reads with MiXCR anew, one entry per CDR3 protein. Of hundreds of thousands of distinct CDR3 sequences in the sample, around 13% are singletons; the top ten hold over 2%. The sample in question was PBMCs, mostly from graft donor cells, obtained 360 days after TCRalphabeta/CD19-depleted stem cell transplant. The receptor source for this set is a male patient aged 5 to 17 who had a stem cell transplant for acute myeloid leukemia, so the T cells may come from the graft donor. Both conserved end residues are part of each CDR3. Each record gives: D gene, clone size, J gene, V gene, CDR3 DNA, CDR3 protein. The D gene is left open where the match is weak. Clone size is stated in some rows and not others, as once, few, many or a class when expanded.

d_gene: NA; abundance: few; j_gene: TRBJ1-1; v_gene: TRBV5-1; CDR3nt: TGCGCCAGCAGCTTGTACTGGGGGAACACTGAAGCTTTCTTT; CDR3aa: CASSLYWGNTEAFF
d_gene: TRBD1; abundance: NA; j_gene: TRBJ2-1; v_gene: TRBV12-3/TRBV12-4; CDR3nt: TGTGCCAGCAGTTGGACAGGTATATCCTACAATGAGCAGTTCTTC; CDR3aa: CASSWTGISYNEQFF
d_gene: TRBD2; abundance: NA; j_gene: TRBJ2-1; v_gene: TRBV7-2; CDR3nt: TGTGCCAGCAGCTTAGCCGGTCTAGCGGGAGGGGGGGTCTACAATGAGCAGTTCTTC; CDR3aa: CASSLAGLAGGGVYNEQFF
d_gene: NA; abundance: many; j_gene: TRBJ2-3; v_gene: TRBV6-5; CDR3nt: TGTGCCAGCAGCCGCACAGTGAGCACAGATACGCAGTATTTT; CDR3aa: CASSRTVSTDTQYF
d_gene: NA; abundance: many; j_gene: TRBJ1-5; v_gene: TRBV29-1; CDR3nt: TGCAGCGTTTCCCCTGGGGCAGATCAGCCCCAGCATTTT; CDR3aa: CSVSPGADQPQHF
d_gene: TRBD2; abundance: NA; j_gene: TRBJ2-5; v_gene: TRBV12-3/TRBV12-4; CDR3nt: TGTGCCAGCAGCGTAGCGGGAGGGCCGCAGACCCAGTACTTC; CDR3aa: CASSVAGGPQTQYF
d_gene: TRBD1; abundance: NA; j_gene: TRBJ1-5; v_gene: TRBV27; CDR3nt: TGTGCCAGCAAGACAGGGGCCAATCAGCCCCAGCATTTT; CDR3aa: CASKTGANQPQHF
d_gene: NA; abundance: few; j_gene: TRBJ1-6; v_gene: TRBV5-4; CDR3nt: TGTGCCAGCAGCTTGACAGGGAGTCTTCACCACTTT; CDR3aa: CASSLTGSLHHF
d_gene: NA; abundance: few; j_gene: TRBJ2-7; v_gene: TRBV7-2; CDR3nt: TGTGCCAGCAGCTTCCTGACGGGTGAGCAGTACTTC; CDR3aa: CASSFLTGEQYF
d_gene: NA; abundance: NA; j_gene: TRBJ2-5; v_gene: TRBV7-2; CDR3nt: TGTGCCAGCAGCTTCCTGGGGGGACAGGAGACCCAGTACTTC; CDR3aa: CASSFLGGQETQYF
d_gene: TRBD1; abundance: few; j_gene: TRBJ1-6; v_gene: TRBV20-1; CDR3nt: TGCAGTGCTAGTGATACAGGGGGAACCTATAATTCACCCCTCCACTTT; CDR3aa: CSASDTGGTYNSPLHF
d_gene: TRBD2; abundance: many; j_gene: TRBJ2-1; v_gene: TRBV20-1; CDR3nt: TGCAGTGCGGGAGGCGGGAGAATATTCAATGAGCAGTTCTTC; CDR3aa: CSAGGGRIFNEQFF
d_gene: TRBD2; abundance: many; j_gene: TRBJ2-7; v_gene: TRBV5-1; CDR3nt: TGCGCCAGCAGCTTTGCGGGGGCCTACGAGCAGTACTTC; CDR3aa: CASSFAGAYEQYF
d_gene: TRBD2; abundance: NA; j_gene: TRBJ2-7; v_gene: TRBV28; CDR3nt: TGTGCCAGCAGCCCACTAGCGGGTAAAACCTACGAGCAGTACTTC; CDR3aa: CASSPLAGKTYEQYF
d_gene: NA; abundance: few; j_gene: TRBJ2-1; v_gene: TRBV7-9; CDR3nt: TGTGCCAGCAGCTTCGACAGGAGTGAGCAGTTCTTC; CDR3aa: CASSFDRSEQFF